One sample yielded the 8 T cell receptor beta chains listed below, sequenced in a study of shared clonotypes between healthy human individuals. CD45RO-negative CD8 cells positively selected for CCR7 made up the naive population, which excluded terminally differentiated effector memory CD45RA+ cells. Profiled with immunoSEQ multiplex PCR; TCRdb holds only in-frame clones, not every one. This sample has about 1.9 million clones, with just under 95% found just once. The sequenced sample consisted of naive CD8+ T cells from PBMCs. The source is a young man in good health. Some clones in this sample may be carry-over from other donors' samples.

The chain carries TRBV10-2 and TRBJ2-1, with D perhaps matching TRBD1 (5 bases). The length of the CDR3 is 13 residues. Looked up from germline, CDR1 is WSHSY and CDR2 is SAAADI. Trimming took 8 bases from V and 5 from J, leaving 13 bases between them. The CDR3 is CASDDSIDNEQFF. The CDR3 DNA reads as TGCGCCAGCGACGACAGCATTGACAATGAGCAGTTCTTC.

The V call is TRBV6-5, the J call TRBJ2-2; D ambiguous. V lost 0 bases, J lost 4 bases, and 6 bases lay in between. Germline loops: CDR1 MNHEY, CDR2 SVGAGI. This CDR3 has 14 residues. CDR3 in amino acids: CASSYSRTTGELFF. CDR3 DNA: TGTGCCAGCAGTTACTCTCGGACCACCGGGGAGCTGTTTTTT.

On this clone: Within the sample, other DNA sequences also encode this same CDR3. V is TRBV27 and J is TRBJ2-7; TRBD2 might be the D (5 bases). Germline V gene lookup returns CDR1 MNHEY and CDR2 SMNVEV (reference sequence). V was trimmed by 4 bases and J by 0 bases, leaving 7 bases between them. There are 13 residues in the CDR3. CDR3 nucleotides: TGTGCCAGCAGTTCGGGGTCCTCCTACGAGCAGTACTTC. Its translation is CASSSGSSYEQYF.

This clone occurred once. The chain recombines TRBV27 with TRBJ1-3, with a tentative D call TRBD1 (6 bases). Germline lookup yields CDR1 MNHEY and CDR2 SMNVEV (reference sequence). This CDR3 spans 15 amino acids. The germline V and J ends were trimmed by 5 bases and 2 bases, with 13 bases remaining between them. This chain's CDR3 is CASSTNRVPGNTIYF. The DNA for the CDR3 is TGTGCCAGCAGTACCAACAGGGTCCCTGGAAACACCATATATTTT.

V and J are TRBV9 and TRBJ1-5; 8 nucleotides line up with TRBD1. Germline V lookup: CDR1 SGDLS, CDR2 YYNGEE. V gave up 4 bases and J gave up 3 bases; unmatched junction bases: 6. The CDR3 runs 15 residues. CDR3 loop: CASSSGQGINQPQHF. For the CDR3, the DNA is TGTGCCAGCAGCAGCGGACAGGGAATCAATCAGCCCCAGCATTTT. The variable domain in full, completed from reference TRBV9 and TRBJ1-5, reads DSGVTQTPKHLITATGQRVTLRCSPRSGDLSVYWYQQSLDQGLQFLIQYYNGEERAKGNILERFSAQQFPDLHSELNLSSLELGDSALYFCASSSGQGINQPQHFGDGTRLSIL.

This clone was counted a single time. V is TRBV27 and J is TRBJ2-3, with 9 bases lining up with TRBD1. Germline CDR1 and CDR2: MNHEY and SMNVEV (reference sequence). J was trimmed by 7 bases and V by 4 bases; bases with no gene match: 3. This CDR3 comprises 13 residues. In nucleotides, the CDR3 is TGTGCCAGCAGTTACAGGGGGCTGTATACGCAGTATTTT. This sequence encodes CASSYRGLYTQYF.

This clone showed up just once. The chain links TRBV28 to TRBJ1-1; 9 nucleotides match TRBD1. Trimming took 5 bases from V and 8 from J; bases not matched to a gene: 9. The CDR3 has 14 residues. In germline, CDR1 is MDHEN, CDR2 SYDVKM. CDR3 residues: CASSPGTGYPEAFF. DNA for the CDR3: TGTGCCAGCAGTCCCGGGACAGGGTACCCGGAAGCTTTCTTT.

This clone has just a few counts. This rearrangement joins TRBV6-5 to TRBJ1-2; D gene uncertain. Trimming left V 3 bases short and J 8 bases short, with 10 bases between. Germline V lookup: CDR1 MNHEY, CDR2 SVGAGI. The CDR3 runs to 12 residues. The CDR3 DNA is TGTGCCAGCAGTTATAAGGGTCGGGGCTACACCTTC. Encoded protein: CASSYKGRGYTF.